The 19 T cell receptor beta chains listed next were all sequenced from one sample in a study of blood T cells in healthy people across ages. The second PCR ran about 6 to 11 cycles with a sample-barcoded 5' primer and J-beta primers. One entry per CDR3 protein, called by TCRdb with MiXCR from the 5' RACE reads. This sample carries over a million distinct CDR3 sequences, roughly 43% of them seen once, and the ten largest clones take about 4.1%. Sample: blood. These TCRs come from a woman aged 18-30 years in good health.

The DNA for the CDR3 is TGTGCCAGCAGTTACGCTACGACAGGGGGCCAAGATGGCTACACCTTC. Protein: CASSYATTGGQDGYTF. This sequence joins TRBV6-6 and TRBJ1-2; TRBD1 matches 10 bases. This CDR3 is built from 16 residues. V shed 2 bases and J 6 bases; nucleotides not matched to a gene: 9. CDR1 MNHNY and CDR2 SVGAGI come from the germline V gene (reference sequence).

The chain links TRBV24-1 to TRBJ2-5; 7 positions match TRBD1. This CDR3 contains 14 residues. J was trimmed by 0 bases and V by 6 bases; bases with no gene match: 3. Germline V CDR1 and CDR2: KGHDR, SFDVKD. CDR3 residues: CATSTGAYQETQYF. The CDR3 DNA follows: TGTGCCACCAGTACAGGGGCGTACCAAGAGACCCAGTACTTC.

This clonotype was counted a single time. The rearrangement joins TRBV4-3 to TRBJ2-1; 8 bases map to TRBD2. The germline CDR1 and CDR2 sequences are LGHNA and YSLEER. CDR3 length: 13 amino acids. The junction had 4 bases not matched to a gene; V was cut back by 4 bases and J by 8 bases. The CDR3 DNA follows: TGCGCCAGCAGCCGGCTAGCGGGCGATGAGCAGTTCTTC. Its translation: CASSRLAGDEQFF.

The chain couples TRBV6-1 to TRBJ1-2; D unclear. The germline V gene encodes CDR1 MNHNS and CDR2 SASEGT. The CDR3 spans 14 residues. Trimming removed 4 bases at V and 0 bases at J, with 9 bases between. This CDR3 is CASSVGRPNYGYTF. The CDR3 DNA follows: TGTGCCAGCAGTGTCGGACGCCCTAACTATGGCTACACCTTC.

This clonotype was counted only a few times. The chain recombines TRBV5-1 with TRBJ2-1, with D unclear. This CDR3 has 12 residues. The germline V gene encodes CDR1 SGHRS and CDR2 YFSETQ. The germline V and J ends were trimmed by 6 bases and 7 bases, with 11 bases remaining between them. The CDR3 nucleotides read TGCGCCAGCAAGCTCACGTTGAATGAGCAGTTCTTC. It translates to CASKLTLNEQFF.

The chain couples TRBV15 to TRBJ2-1, with TRBD2 matching 12 bases. Germline V gene sequence: CDR1 LNHNV, CDR2 YYDKDF (reference sequence). V shed 5 bases and J 3 bases; nucleotides not matched to a gene: 8. This CDR3 is 17 amino acids long. The CDR3 sequence: CATSGRTSGANYNEQFF. In DNA form, the CDR3 reads TGTGCCACCAGCGGCCGGACTAGCGGGGCTAACTACAATGAGCAGTTCTTC.

This clonotype has a handful of counts. The rearrangement uses TRBV6-6 and TRBJ2-1; possible D gene TRBD2, 6 bases. The V end lost 4 bases, the J end lost 0 bases, and 13 bases lay between the germline ends. The CDR3 extends over 16 amino acids. Per germline, CDR1 MNHNY and CDR2 SVGAGI (reference sequence). CDR3 nucleotides: TGTGCCAGCAGTTTTGGCGGGGTTCTCTCCTACAATGAGCAGTTCTTC. The encoded protein is CASSFGGVLSYNEQFF.

The chain links TRBV7-2 to TRBJ2-3; 8 positions match TRBD2. The length of the CDR3 is 18 residues. The germline V gene encodes CDR1 SGHTA and CDR2 FQGNSA. Trimming removed 0 bases from V and 4 bases from J; junction bases left unmatched: 12. The CDR3 bases are TGTGCCAGCAGCTTAGCATTGGCCGGGAGGGCCGTCGCAGATACGCAGTATTTT. This sequence encodes CASSLALAGRAVADTQYF.

This sequence joins TRBV30 and TRBJ2-5; D unresolved. The assigned J gene may be wrong: the sequence end matches TRBJ2-7 better. Germline V gives CDR1 GTSNPN, CDR2 SVGIG (reference sequence). The CDR3 totals 11 residues. CDR3 in DNA: TGTGCCTGGAGTCCGCGCGACGAGCAGTACTTC. Its translation is CAWSPRDEQYF.

The V gene is TRBV6-5, the J gene TRBJ2-1; D is tentatively TRBD1 or TRBD2 (6 bases each). The CDR3 spans 13 residues. Per germline, CDR1 MNHEY and CDR2 SVGAGI. Deletions cut 7 bases from V and 9 bases from J, with 16 bases between. This chain's CDR3 is CASIHTGRGEQFF. In nucleotides, the CDR3 is TGTGCCAGCATTCATACAGGGCGGGGTGAGCAGTTCTTC.

V usage is TRBV4-1 and J usage is TRBJ1-2; 9 bases fit TRBD1. Unmatched junction bases numbered 3, after V lost 0 bases and J lost 4 bases. The CDR3 spans 15 residues. The germline CDR1 and CDR2 sequences are MGHRA and YSYEKL. DNA of the CDR3: TGCGCCAGCAGCCAAGATCACAGGGGGCTCTATGGCTACACCTTC. Encoded protein: CASSQDHRGLYGYTF.

This clonotype was detected only a few times. DNA for the CDR3: TGTGCCAGCATACCCGGACTAGACCCCTACGAGCAGTACTTC. It codes for CASIPGLDPYEQYF. This chain connects TRBV7-9 to TRBJ2-7; 7 bases fit TRBD2. CDR1 and CDR2 (germline): SEHNR, FQNEAQ (reference sequence). The CDR3 length is 14 residues. V trimming: 7 bases; J trimming: 2 bases; junction bases outside the gene matches: 8.

The rearrangement uses TRBV6-6 and TRBJ1-1, with 11 bases identical to TRBD1. Germline V CDR1 and CDR2: MNHNY, SVGAGI (reference sequence). This CDR3 is built from 15 residues. J lost 4 bases, V lost 7 bases, and 8 bases had no gene match. The CDR3: CASTGQGARGTEAFF. CDR3 coding DNA: TGTGCCAGCACCGGACAGGGGGCGCGGGGCACTGAAGCTTTCTTT.

The rearrangement links TRBV9 to TRBJ1-4; D is possibly TRBD1 (5 bases). Germline assignment: CDR1 SGDLS and CDR2 YYNGEE. There are 16 residues in the CDR3. Deletions cut 3 bases from V and 3 bases from J, with 15 bases between. The CDR3, as DNA: TGTGCCAGCAGCGGCCGGGACGGAAACTCTAATGAAAAACTGTTTTTT. Translating gives CASSGRDGNSNEKLFF. Full variable domain (remainder filled in from reference TRBV9 and TRBJ1-4): DSGVTQTPKHLITATGQRVTLRCSPRSGDLSVYWYQQSLDQGLQFLIQYYNGEERAKGNILERFSAQQFPDLHSELNLSSLELGDSALYFCASSGRDGNSNEKLFFGSGTQLSVL.

The J gene is TRBJ2-3, the V gene TRBV29-1; D perhaps matches TRBD2 (5 bases). This CDR3 is 16 amino acids long. Germline values: CDR1 SQVTM, CDR2 ANQGSEA. The ends were cut back, 5 bases at V and 7 bases at J, with 25 bases in the middle. The CDR3 here is CSVSQWELNFSYTQYF. DNA for the CDR3: TGCAGCGTTTCTCAGTGGGAGCTAAATTTTTCTTATACGCAGTATTTT.

V usage is TRBV4-1 and J usage is TRBJ2-4; a weak D match, TRBD1 (6 bases). This CDR3 contains 18 residues. Trimming took 1 base from V and 0 from J, leaving 16 bases between them. Germline CDR1 MGHRA, CDR2 YSYEKL. This chain's CDR3 is CASSQGGGRGRAKNIQYF. CDR3 DNA sequence: TGCGCCAGCAGCCAAGGAGGAGGCAGGGGTCGAGCCAAAAACATTCAGTACTTC.

The chain uses TRBV6-2 or TRBV6-3 and TRBJ1-2; 8 nucleotides agree with TRBD1. CDR3 size: 17 residues. The germline CDR1 and CDR2 sequences are MNHEY and SVGEGT. V lost 6 bases to trimming and J lost 4 bases; unmatched junction nucleotides: 16. The CDR3 sequence: CASSQRDRWRFGYGYTF. The CDR3 region has the DNA TGTGCCAGCAGCCAAAGGGACAGGTGGAGATTTGGCTATGGCTACACCTTC.

J is TRBJ2-3 and V is TRBV4-1; 8 bases align to TRBD1. There are 15 residues in the CDR3. The V segment lost 0 bases and the J segment 5 bases; nucleotides outside the gene matches: 4. The V gene's germline CDR1 is MGHRA and CDR2 YSYEKL. DNA for the CDR3: TGCGCCAGCAGCCAAGAGGCAGGGGGCGTAGATACGCAGTATTTT. This sequence encodes CASSQEAGGVDTQYF.

This clonotype has a handful of counts. V usage is TRBV20-1 and J usage is TRBJ2-1; 9 bases agree with TRBD2. Trimming removed 6 bases from V and 8 bases from J; junction bases left unmatched: 11. There are 14 residues in the CDR3. Germline values: CDR1 DFQATT, CDR2 SNEGSKA (reference sequence). For the CDR3, the DNA is TGCAGTGCCCGGTTAGCGGGAGACCTCCATGAGCAGTTCTTC. This gives the protein CSARLAGDLHEQFF.